One and the same sample provided the 9 T cell receptor beta chains below, sequenced in a study of molecular identifiers for immune sequencing clone quantification. One entry per CDR3 protein, called by TCRdb with MiXCR from the PCR reads. The table shows a few hundred thousand distinct CDR3 sequences, with about 20% occurring only once. Sequenced material: naive CD8+ T cells from blood, with Jurkat cell RNA spiked in. Described subset: FACS-sorted CD8+CD4-CCR7+CD45RA+ naive T cells. The receptors derive from a human donor in good health. Some libraries in this study had Jurkat cell RNA spiked in.

Concerning this clonotype: This may stem from a read error, because a much larger clone lies one nucleotide away. It is likely a read error, because the conserved phenylalanine at the end of the CDR3 is missing. The genes are TRBV15 and TRBJ1-1, with D perhaps TRBD1 (6 bases). The CDR3 runs to 18 residues. The ends were cut back, 6 bases at V and 0 bases at J, with 23 bases in the middle. In germline, CDR1 is LNHNV, CDR2 YYDKDF (reference sequence). DNA of the CDR3: TGTGCCACCAGGGAAGCGGGGGGCTACACGATGATGAACACTGAAGCTTTCCTT. This codes for CATREAGGYTMMNTEAFL.

Details on this clonotype: With a much larger clone just one base away, this may be a read error. The chain combines TRBV19 with TRBJ1-2, with a possible D match to TRBD1 (5 bases). The CDR3 has 14 residues. In germline, CDR1 is LNHDA, CDR2 SQIVND (reference sequence). The CDR3 nucleotides read TGTGCCAGTAGTATAGCAGACAGAAACTATGGCTACGCCTTC. Protein product: CASSIADRNYGYAF.

This chain joins TRBV3-1 and TRBJ2-7; the D gene is possibly TRBD2 (6 bases). The CDR3 consists of 16 residues. V gave up 0 bases and J gave up 5 bases, with 17 bases separating them. The V gene's germline CDR1 is LGHDT and CDR2 YNNKEL (reference sequence). The CDR3 DNA is TGTGCCAGCAGCCAAGATCGGGGCGGGATCGTCGACGAGCAGTACTTC. Translated: CASSQDRGGIVDEQYF.

The genes are TRBV9 and TRBJ1-1; D gene ambiguous. Germline CDR1 SGDLS, CDR2 YYNGEE. Trimming took 4 bases from V and 5 from J, leaving 15 bases between them. The length of the CDR3 is 14 residues. The CDR3 DNA reads as TGTGCCAGCAGCCCGAGGTATGGTCATACTGAAGCTTTCTTT. It is translated as CASSPRYGHTEAFF.

Of note for this clonotype: One end of the junction is discordant with germline, which a read error may explain. V usage is TRBV27 and J usage is TRBJ1-5, with 7 nucleotides matching TRBD1. The CDR3 runs 15 residues. Germline V lookup: CDR1 MNHEY, CDR2 SMNVEV (reference sequence). CDR3 in DNA: TGTGCCAGCAGTTTAATCCAGGGGGGCAATCATCCCCAGCATTTT. This sequence encodes CASSLIQGGNHPQHF.

This sequence joins TRBV19 and TRBJ2-7; D tentatively reads TRBD1 or TRBD2 (5 bases each). This CDR3 is built from 14 residues. In germline, CDR1 is LNHDA, CDR2 SQIVND (reference sequence). The ends were cut back, 3 bases at V and 3 bases at J, with 12 bases in the middle. CDR3 region: CASSIGGRNYEQYF. For the CDR3, the DNA is TGTGCCAGTAGTATTGGGGGACGGAACTACGAGCAGTACTTC.

This clonotype occurred many times. This sequence joins TRBV4-1 and TRBJ1-2, with 7 bases lining up with TRBD1. CDR3 size: 15 residues. From germline, CDR1 is MGHRA and CDR2 YSYEKL. Trimming removed 1 base from V and 3 bases from J; junction bases left unmatched: 5. CDR3 protein: CASSQVETGYYGYTF. The CDR3 DNA follows: TGCGCCAGCAGCCAAGTCGAGACAGGGTACTATGGCTACACCTTC.

This clonotype was picked up many times. The chain employs TRBV20-1 and TRBJ2-7, with 7 bases fitting TRBD1. V gave up 4 bases and J gave up 2 bases; unmatched junction bases: 5. CDR1 DFQATT and CDR2 SNEGSKA come from the germline V gene (reference sequence). This CDR3 contains 13 residues. The CDR3 here is CSAIWTGTYEQYF. CDR3 DNA sequence: TGCAGTGCTATCTGGACAGGAACCTACGAGCAGTACTTC.

Note on this clonotype: No conserved phenylalanine or tryptophan is present at the end of the CDR3, so a read error is the likely explanation. The rearrangement joins TRBV11-2 to TRBJ2-7, with 10 nucleotides matching TRBD1. Looked up from germline, CDR1 is SGHAT and CDR2 is FQNNGV. The V and J ends lost 3 bases and 4 bases, in that order; junction bases with no gene match: 3. CDR3 size: 14 residues. CDR3: CASSFPGQGYEQYL. The CDR3 DNA is TGTGCCAGCAGCTTTCCGGGACAGGGGTACGAGCAGTACCTC.